The 17 T cell receptor beta chains listed next were all sequenced from one sample in a study of T cell responses to AZD1222 COVID-19 vaccine. Only in-frame clones appear in the TCRdb table, and some are missing; sequencing was by immunoSEQ multiplex PCR. The repertoire holds roughly 190,000 clones, approximately 91% seen once, with 0.99% in the top ten. The sequenced sample was peripheral blood, obtained on day 0 of AZD1222 vaccination. These receptor sequences come from an adult in good health.

This sequence joins TRBV5-1 and TRBJ2-1, with 15 bases aligning to TRBD2. Germline-derived CDR1 and CDR2 are SGHRS and YFSETQ. Trimming cost V 0 bases and J 1 base; bases outside gene matches: 11. The CDR3 spans 21 residues. The CDR3 reads CASSLGGGLAGGERSYNEQFF. CDR3 in DNA: TGCGCCAGCAGCTTGGGGGGCGGACTAGCGGGAGGGGAGAGGTCCTACAATGAGCAGTTCTTC.

V gene TRBV11-1 combines with J gene TRBJ1-1, with a possible D match to TRBD1 (6 bases). Deletions cut 0 bases from V and 5 bases from J, with 13 bases between. CDR3 size: 15 residues. Germline values: CDR1 SGHAT, CDR2 FQDESV (reference sequence). The CDR3 DNA is TGTGCCAGCAGCTTAGCCTCCAGGGGTCCTACTGAAGCTTTCTTT. This sequence encodes CASSLASRGPTEAFF.

V usage is TRBV7-9 and J usage is TRBJ1-1, with D perhaps TRBD1 (6 bases). The germline V and J ends were trimmed by 5 bases and 11 bases, with 24 bases remaining between them. The CDR3 is 15 residues long. Germline V CDR1 and CDR2: SEHNR, FQNEAQ (reference sequence). Here the CDR3 DNA reads TGTGCCAGCAGCCCCACCACGTCGGGGGCGGTGGGGGCTTTCTTT. Translation: CASSPTTSGAVGAFF.

This clone was found once. The gene calls are TRBV6-2 or TRBV6-3 and TRBJ1-1; 8 positions agree with TRBD1. Unmatched junction bases numbered 5, after V lost 4 bases and J lost 1 base. The CDR3 totals 15 residues. Germline CDR1 and CDR2: MNHEY and SVGEGT. CDR3 amino acids: CASSSWTGPNTEAFF. The CDR3 nucleotides are TGTGCCAGCAGTTCCTGGACAGGGCCGAACACTGAAGCTTTCTTT.

The chain carries TRBV3-1 (or the pseudogene TRBV3-2) and TRBJ2-2, with D perhaps TRBD1 (5 bases). The CDR3 is 16 amino acids. Trimming pared 0 bases from V and 0 bases from J, leaving 8 bases between. The germline V gene has CDR1 LGHDT and CDR2 YNNKEL (reference sequence). As DNA, the CDR3 is TGTGCCAGCAGCCAAGATGCAGGGTCGAACACCGGGGAGCTGTTTTTT. It translates to CASSQDAGSNTGELFF.

V gene TRBV6-2 or TRBV6-3 combines with J gene TRBJ2-3; no clear D. With 4 bases removed from V and 4 bases from J, the gap between germline ends came to 3 bases. The CDR3 totals 11 residues. Germline loops: CDR1 MNHEY, CDR2 SVGEGT. Here the CDR3 reads CASSFPDTQYF. CDR3 in DNA: TGTGCCAGCAGTTTCCCAGATACGCAGTATTTT.

The chain employs TRBV28 and TRBJ1-1, with 7 nucleotides matching TRBD1. V was clipped by 6 bases and J by 5 bases; unmatched bases: 9. Per the germline V gene, CDR1 is MDHEN and CDR2 is SYDVKM. The CDR3 extends over 14 amino acids. The CDR3 DNA follows: TGTGCCAGCAGCCTACAGGGGCGTGGAACTGAAGCTTTCTTT. Translating it yields CASSLQGRGTEAFF.

The count of this clone is one. The chain joins TRBV19 to TRBJ1-4; D might be TRBD1 (5 bases). Germline CDR1 and CDR2: LNHDA and SQIVND (reference sequence). The length of the CDR3 is 16 residues. Trimming stripped 3 bases from V and 0 bases from J, with 11 bases between. The chain's CDR3 is CASSIPGGATNEKLFF. The CDR3 DNA follows: TGTGCCAGTAGTATCCCGGGGGGAGCAACTAATGAAAAACTGTTTTTT.

The V and J genes are TRBV12-3 or TRBV12-4 and TRBJ2-1; D is tentatively TRBD1 or TRBD2 (5 bases each). This CDR3 contains 13 residues. V was shortened by 10 bases and J by 1 base, with 11 bases between the two germline ends. The CDR3 here is CATGGGSYNEQFF. CDR3 bases: TGTGCCACCGGTGGGGGATCCTACAATGAGCAGTTCTTC.

J is TRBJ1-2 and V is TRBV7-9; D gene unclear. The V gene's germline CDR1 is SEHNR and CDR2 FQNEAQ (reference sequence). The V gene lost 3 bases and the J gene lost 6 bases, with 17 bases spanning the gap. This CDR3 is 15 amino acids long. The CDR3: CASSFEGWTDHGYTF. DNA for the CDR3: TGTGCCAGCAGCTTCGAAGGATGGACGGACCATGGCTACACCTTC.

This clone was recorded once. This chain connects TRBV19 to TRBJ2-3; TRBD1 aligns across 9 bases. V was clipped by 4 bases and J by 3 bases; unmatched bases: 11. The CDR3 spans 17 residues. The germline gives CDR1 LNHDA, CDR2 SQIVND (reference sequence). DNA of the CDR3: TGTGCCAGTAGTACCTTCCTCGGGACAGGGAGAACAGATACGCAGTATTTT. Translating it yields CASSTFLGTGRTDTQYF.

The gene calls are TRBV3-1 (or the pseudogene TRBV3-2) and TRBJ1-4; D is uncertain. The V gene's germline CDR1 is LGHDT and CDR2 YNNKEL (reference sequence). V dropped 0 bases and J dropped 2 bases, with 13 bases sitting between them. This CDR3 is 17 amino acids long. DNA for the CDR3: TGTGCCAGCAGCCAAGATTGGGTTATGGGGACTAATGAAAAACTGTTTTTT. Its protein product is CASSQDWVMGTNEKLFF.

The chain is built from TRBV3-1 (or the pseudogene TRBV3-2) and TRBJ2-1, with 13 bases aligning to TRBD2. The CDR3 runs to 15 residues. The V segment lost 5 bases and the J segment 4 bases; nucleotides outside the gene matches: 2. Germline lookup yields CDR1 LGHDT and CDR2 YNNKEL (reference sequence). The CDR3 DNA is TGTGCCAGCAGCTCGGGACTAGCGGGGTACAATGAGCAGTTCTTC. Residues: CASSSGLAGYNEQFF.

This clone has more than one count but fewer than ten. The V gene is TRBV27, the J gene TRBJ2-6, with TRBD1 matching 8 bases. The J segment lost 2 bases and the V segment lost 6 bases, leaving 9 bases of the junction unmatched. Germline CDR1 MNHEY, CDR2 SMNVEV (reference sequence). The CDR3 is made up of 17 amino acids. CDR3 DNA: TGTGCCAGCAGATATACAGGGGGTTCGGCTGGGGCCAACGTCCTGACTTTC. It specifies CASRYTGGSAGANVLTF.

V and J are TRBV4-3 and TRBJ1-1, with 12 bases aligning to TRBD1. The germline CDR1 and CDR2 sequences are LGHNA and YSLEER. V was pared by 2 bases and J by 3 bases, with 10 bases of the junction left unmatched. This CDR3 has 18 residues. The CDR3 coding sequence is TGCGCCAGCAGCCAAAACCTGGGACAGGGGGCGGGGGACACTGAAGCTTTCTTT. This encodes CASSQNLGQGAGDTEAFF.

The V gene is TRBV7-3, the J gene TRBJ2-1; no clear D. CDR1 is SGHTA, CDR2 FQGTGA, per germline. The ends were cut back, 5 bases at V and 6 bases at J, with 11 bases in the middle. The CDR3 has 13 amino acids. The CDR3, as DNA: TGTGCCAGCAGCCTGGGGATTCTCAATGAGCAGTTCTTC. Its translation: CASSLGILNEQFF.

The rearrangement links TRBV28 to TRBJ1-5, with unresolved D. Germline V CDR1 and CDR2: MDHEN, SYDVKM. CDR3 length equals 11 residues. V lost 2 bases, J lost 9 bases, and 5 bases lay in between. CDR3 nucleotide sequence: TGTGCCAGCAGTTTACCCGGGCCCCAGCATTTT. Residues: CASSLPGPQHF.